One sample yielded the 8 T cell receptor beta chains listed below, sequenced in a study of T cells in Graves' hyperthyroidism and ophthalmopathy. Amplification yielded TCR beta CDR3 regions, with RNA transcripts as the source. When the TCR CDR3 underwent first-round RT-PCR, the HTBI primer set was used. Using its own MiXCR run on the multiplex PCR reads, TCRdb lists one record per CDR3 protein. The data show 650,000 to 800,000 distinct CDR3 sequences, about 45% seen once. The sample comprised peripheral blood or thyroid tissue (not recorded which). The source of these receptors is an adult man with Graves' disease, either hyperthyroidism or ophthalmopathy (not recorded which).

V usage is TRBV11-1 and J usage is TRBJ2-2, with 7 bases fitting TRBD2. The CDR3 length is 14 residues. Trimming took 6 bases from V and 6 from J; bases not matched to a gene: 7. CDR1 and CDR2 from the germline V gene are SGHAT and FQDESV (reference sequence). CDR3 loop: CASSHGGSSGELFF. In nucleotides, the CDR3 is TGTGCCAGCAGTCACGGCGGGAGCTCCGGGGAGCTGTTTTTT.

CDR3 residues: CASSRTTGLYGYTF. CDR3 bases: TGCGCCAGCAGCCGAACGACAGGGCTTTATGGCTACACCTTC. This sequence joins TRBV10-2 and TRBJ1-2, with 7 bases matching TRBD1. The CDR3 totals 14 residues. Germline CDR1 reads WSHSY; CDR2 reads SAAADI. Losses at the gene ends were 6 bases for V and 5 bases for J; bases not matched to a gene: 9.

Ten or more counts support this clonotype. CDR3 protein: CAISELWDPTNTEAFF. DNA of the CDR3: TGTGCCATCAGTGAGTTGTGGGATCCGACGAACACTGAAGCTTTCTTT. The V call is TRBV10-3, the J call TRBJ1-1; the D is unclear. CDR1 ENHRY and CDR2 SYGVKD come from the germline V gene. There are 16 residues in the CDR3. Trimming took 1 base from V and 1 from J, leaving 13 bases between them.

This sequence joins TRBV29-1 and TRBJ1-2; no definite D call. This CDR3 has 12 amino acids. Trimming removed 2 bases from V and 4 bases from J, with 8 bases in between. In germline, CDR1 is SQVTM, CDR2 ANQGSEA. The CDR3 bases are TGCAGCGTTGAAAGGGTCGTCTATGGCTACACCTTC. It translates to CSVERVVYGYTF.

This clonotype was counted only a few times. This rearrangement joins TRBV14 to TRBJ1-1; D perhaps matches TRBD1 (6 bases). Germline V gives CDR1 SGHDN, CDR2 FVKESK. This CDR3 has 15 amino acids. The V end was cut by 2 bases, the J end by 6 bases, with 16 bases between. The CDR3 DNA follows: TGTGCCAGCAGCCAAAGGGGGGGGGCGCACGCTGAAGCTTTCTTT. This sequence encodes CASSQRGGAHAEAFF.

For this clonotype: This sequence may be a read error, since a much larger clone differs from it by one base. CDR3 coding DNA: TGTGCCGGCAGCTTAGCTACCTCTGGAAACACCATATATTTT. Translation gives CAGSLATSGNTIYF. The V and J genes are TRBV7-2 and TRBJ1-3; no firm D call. CDR3 length: 14 residues. CDR1 and CDR2 from the germline V gene are SGHTA and FQGNSA.

This clonotype appeared a few times. V is TRBV5-1 and J is TRBJ1-2; D is unclear. CDR1 and CDR2 (germline): SGHRS, YFSETQ. Trimming stripped 0 bases from V and 5 bases from J, with 8 bases between. The CDR3 has 13 residues. The chain's CDR3 is CASSLGDDYGYTF. In DNA form, the CDR3 reads TGCGCCAGCAGCTTGGGGGATGATTATGGCTACACCTTC.

In this sample, this clonotype turned up a few times. The chain links TRBV20-1 to TRBJ2-5; TRBD1 might be the D (5 bases). The CDR3 is 13 amino acids. Trimming stripped 3 bases from V and 5 bases from J, with 13 bases between. Germline V lookup: CDR1 DFQATT, CDR2 SNEGSKA (reference sequence). The chain's CDR3 is CSASRRGRETQYF. CDR3 coding DNA: TGCAGTGCTAGTCGTAGGGGTAGGGAGACCCAGTACTTC.